The entry below gives a single TCR beta chain sequence along with its context. These data originate in a study of blood T cells in healthy people across ages. The sample, roughly 9.1 milliliters of peripheral blood, was drawn from each donor. CDR1 SGDLS and CDR2 YYNGEE come from the germline V gene. With V trimmed by 1 base and J by 6 bases, 3 bases remained unmatched. This CDR3 region has 15 residues. The authors ran a second PCR of 7 to 11 cycles using a sample-barcoded 5' primer and a J-beta primer mix. TCRdb itself ran the 5' RACE reads through MiXCR, one entry per CDR3 protein. The profile shows approximately 780,000 distinct CDR3 sequences, roughly 26% of them singletons. Another study also made use of these data, one on T cells of mothers and their children.

This chain connects TRBV9 to TRBJ2-3, with TRBD2 matching 12 bases. The receptor was isolated from a boy between 5 and 17 years old in good health. The specimen was blood. CDR3 sequence: CASSVLAGGKDTQYF. DNA for the CDR3: TGTGCCAGCAGCGTACTAGCGGGGGGGAAGGATACGCAGTATTTT.